The present T cell receptor beta chain was sequenced within a study of blood T cell repertoires in COVID-19. At the level of the study: Acute and convalescent COVID-19 samples came from the United States, Italy and Spain. Nucleic acid was either cDNA or gDNA, and it came from T cells, B-cell-depleted T cells, or PBMCs.

Germline V lookup: CDR1 SGDLS, CDR2 YYNGEE. Trimming cost V 3 bases and J 2 bases, with 3 bases left between them. The CDR3 contains 13 residues. Original handling: From reference gene primer amplification, estimates of nucleated cell counts were derived. TCRdb's table, derived via immunoSEQ multiplex PCR, lists solely in-frame clones and lacks some. V and J calls and clone size are as listed in that table; D and trimming were resolved from the DNA. This repertoire shows more than 110,000 clones, 75% to 90% found once; its top ten account for around 2.9%. The chain employs TRBV9 and TRBJ2-6; D remains unclear. The TCR was taken from a man in his fifties or sixties with active or convalescent COVID-19. The sample was peripheral blood. The CDR3 region has the DNA TGTGCCAGCAGCGCCGCTGGGGCCAACGTCCTGACTTTC. This encodes CASSAAGANVLTF. The entire variable domain, with the rest obtained from reference TRBV9 and TRBJ2-6, is as follows: DSGVTQTPKHLITATGQRVTLRCSPRSGDLSVYWYQQSLDQGLQFLIQYYNGEERAKGNILERFSAQQFPDLHSELNLSSLELGDSALYFCASSAAGANVLTFGAGSRLTVL.